The TCR beta chain under discussion was sequenced for a study of blood T cell repertoires in COVID-19 (dated by TCRdb to between 2020 and 2021). About the investigation overall: Samples from collaborators originated in the United States, Italy and Spain and spanned both the acute and convalescent phases of COVID-19. Where available, HLA class I and class II types were taken from metadata supplied by the sample provider and were not determined by assay-based typing. The prospective study material was composed of cDNA or gDNA derived from T cells, B-cell-depleted T cells, or PBMCs. The samples were drawn from the first 160 participants of the ongoing ImmuneRACE study and from some 1,300 subjects provided by 6 global collaborators. The dataset comprised deeply sampled blood TCRbeta repertoires from subjects exposed to, actively infected with, or recovered from COVID-19. A freely available public database, intended as a resource for researchers studying the immune response to SARS-CoV-2, is where the repertoires were released. A de-identified subject ID, COVID-19 status, age in years and sex were almost always included in the sample metadata.

The collaborating institutions used their own protocols to collect whole blood in K2EDTA tubes. For TCRbeta analysis, collaborators shipped samples in one of three forms: frozen whole blood, isolated PBMCs, or DNA extracted from either of those sample types. The immunoSEQ Assay, a bias-controlled multiplex PCR, was used to amplify TCRbeta CDR3 regions from genomic DNA. The paper's data handling went like this. The number of nucleated cells in each sample was estimated from the amplification of reference gene primers within the assay. To quantify the absolute abundance of each unique TCRbeta CDR3 rearrangement, sequence reads were collapsed and filtered. For each sample, productive Simpson clonality was calculated as the square root of Simpson's diversity index over productive rearrangements. Here the immuneACCESS table is served through TCRdb, limited to in-frame sequences with V and J called. Missing clones are a known gap in these copies; in checked studies unresolved V genes cover under half, and the rest lacks a known reason. V and J calls and clone size follow that table, whereas D and trimming were derived from the DNA. The table for this sample lists 150,000 or so clones; about four fifths of them were counted only once. The ten largest clones add up to roughly 8.8% of the sample.

A note on this clone: It lacks a known antigen. Nothing much larger sits one base from this clone, and base qualities are not available.

The research as a whole found: Clinical and demographic metadata were provided uncurated, with the amount varying by source and participant.

Here V drops 8 bases and J drops 4 bases, and the junction holds 4 bases not matched to any gene. Taken from the germline V gene, the CDR1 and CDR2 loops are KGHDR and SFDVKD. The cysteine opens and the phenylalanine closes a CDR3 of 13 amino acids. Just CDR3 DNA is preserved here, 39 bases in frame from base 1. This receptor was taken from a human donor with acute or convalescent COVID-19. The donor label of this sample is uncertain. Sequencing was performed on peripheral blood. This chain joins TRBV24-1 to TRBJ2-1; the junction holds 7 bases that match TRBD2. The encoded CDR3 is CATTGGGYNEQFF. The DNA sequence follows: TGTGCCACCACAGGCGGGGGTTACAATGAGCAGTTCTTC.